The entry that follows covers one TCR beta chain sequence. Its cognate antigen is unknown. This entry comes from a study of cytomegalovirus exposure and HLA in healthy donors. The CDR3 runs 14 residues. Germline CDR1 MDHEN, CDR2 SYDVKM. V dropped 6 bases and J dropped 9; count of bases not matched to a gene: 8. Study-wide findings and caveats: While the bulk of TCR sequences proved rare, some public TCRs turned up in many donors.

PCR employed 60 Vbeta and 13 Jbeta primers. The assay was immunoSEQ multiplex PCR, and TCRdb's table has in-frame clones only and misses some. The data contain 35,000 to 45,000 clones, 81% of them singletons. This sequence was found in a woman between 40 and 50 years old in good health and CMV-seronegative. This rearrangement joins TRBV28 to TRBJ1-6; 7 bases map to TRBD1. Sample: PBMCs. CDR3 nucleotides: TGTGCCAGCAGACGGACAGGTTTAGGTTCACCCCTCCACTTT. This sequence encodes CASRRTGLGSPLHF.